The text below deals with one TCR beta chain. Its antigen is unknown. Each CDR3 protein is one row after TCRdb ran MiXCR on the 5' RACE reads. The table records about 810,000 distinct CDR3 sequences, around 12% of them present only once. The germline CDR1 and CDR2 sequences are MGHRA and YSYEKL. V was cut by 2 bases and J by 2 bases, with 14 bases left in between. The CDR3 consists of 16 residues. This entry comes from a study of identical twins. Study-level points and caveats: Compared with unrelated sharing, twin-shared out-of-frame alpha sequences had more low-probability sequences. Abundant beta clonotypes from cord blood bore fewer insertions; memory repertoires lacked this pattern. Models underestimated out-of-frame TCR alpha sharing in monozygotic twins.

The same specimen was also included in a second study, on yellow fever vaccine responses in identical twins. This second study notes: Twins reportedly appeared to share part of their vaccine T cell response while keeping part individual.

The receptor was isolated from a woman under 30 in good health. Sequencing input: PBMCs. This chain joins TRBV4-1 and TRBJ2-3; possible D gene TRBD1, 6 bases. CDR3 loop: CASSQFPAGATDTQYF. In nucleotides, the CDR3 is TGCGCCAGCAGCCAATTCCCAGCAGGGGCCACAGATACGCAGTATTTT.